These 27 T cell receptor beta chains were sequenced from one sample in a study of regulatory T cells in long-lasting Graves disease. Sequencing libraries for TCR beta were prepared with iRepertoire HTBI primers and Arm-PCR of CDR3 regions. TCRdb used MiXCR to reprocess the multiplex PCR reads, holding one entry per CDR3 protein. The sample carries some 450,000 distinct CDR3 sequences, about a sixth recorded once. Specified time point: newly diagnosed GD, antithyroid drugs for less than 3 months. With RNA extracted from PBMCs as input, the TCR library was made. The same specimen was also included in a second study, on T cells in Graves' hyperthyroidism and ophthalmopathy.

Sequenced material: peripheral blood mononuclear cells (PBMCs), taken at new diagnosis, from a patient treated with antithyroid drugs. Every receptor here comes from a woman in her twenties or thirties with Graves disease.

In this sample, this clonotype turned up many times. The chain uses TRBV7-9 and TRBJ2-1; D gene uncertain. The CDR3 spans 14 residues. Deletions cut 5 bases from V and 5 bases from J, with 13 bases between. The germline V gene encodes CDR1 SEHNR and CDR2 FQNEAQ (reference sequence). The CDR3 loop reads CASSPADGHNEQFF. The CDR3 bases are TGTGCCAGCAGCCCTGCCGACGGGCACAATGAGCAGTTCTTC. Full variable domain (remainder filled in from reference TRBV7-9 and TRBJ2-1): DTGVSQNPRHKITKRGQNVTFRCDPISEHNRLYWYRQTLGQGPEFLTYFQNEAQLEKSRLLSDRFSAERPKGSFSTLEIQRTEQGDSAMYLCASSPADGHNEQFFGPGTRLTVL.

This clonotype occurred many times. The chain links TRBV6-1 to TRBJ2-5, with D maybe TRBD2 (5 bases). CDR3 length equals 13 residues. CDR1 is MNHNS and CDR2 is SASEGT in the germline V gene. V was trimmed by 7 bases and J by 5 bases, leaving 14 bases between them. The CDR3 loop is CASIVGSRETQYF. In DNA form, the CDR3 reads TGTGCCAGCATTGTAGGGAGTCGGGAGACCCAGTACTTC.

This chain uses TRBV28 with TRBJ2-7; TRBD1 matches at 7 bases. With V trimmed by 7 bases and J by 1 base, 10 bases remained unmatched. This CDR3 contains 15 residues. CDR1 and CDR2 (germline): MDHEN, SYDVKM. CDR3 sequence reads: CASNKQGNPSYEQYF. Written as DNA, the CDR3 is TGTGCCAGCAACAAACAGGGGAACCCTTCCTACGAGCAGTACTTC.

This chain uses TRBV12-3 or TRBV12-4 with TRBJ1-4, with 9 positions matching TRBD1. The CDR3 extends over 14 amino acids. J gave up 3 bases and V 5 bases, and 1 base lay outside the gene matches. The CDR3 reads CASSHRGPNEKLFF. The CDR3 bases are TGTGCCAGCAGTCACAGGGGGCCTAATGAAAAACTGTTTTTT.

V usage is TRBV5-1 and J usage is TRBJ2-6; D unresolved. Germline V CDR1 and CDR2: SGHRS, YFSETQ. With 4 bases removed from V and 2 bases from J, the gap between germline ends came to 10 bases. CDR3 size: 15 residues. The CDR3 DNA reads TGCGCCAGCAGCCGATCAATTACTGGGGCCAACGTCCTGACTTTC. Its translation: CASSRSITGANVLTF.

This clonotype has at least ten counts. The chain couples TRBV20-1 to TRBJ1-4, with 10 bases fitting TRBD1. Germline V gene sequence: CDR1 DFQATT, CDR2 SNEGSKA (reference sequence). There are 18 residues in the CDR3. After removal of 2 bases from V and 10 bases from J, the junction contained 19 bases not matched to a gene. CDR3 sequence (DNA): TGCAGTGCTAGAACCCGGGGAGGGACAGGGGAGACCGAGGGAAAACTGTTTTTT. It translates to CSARTRGGTGETEGKLFF.

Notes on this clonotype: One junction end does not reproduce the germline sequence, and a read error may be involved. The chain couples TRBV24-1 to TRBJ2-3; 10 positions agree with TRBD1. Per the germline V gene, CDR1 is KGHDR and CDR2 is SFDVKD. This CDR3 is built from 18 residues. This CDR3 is CATSDTGQGGRGTDTRYF. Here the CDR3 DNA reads TGTGCCACCAGTGATACTGGACAGGGGGGACGTGGCACAGATACGCGGTATTTT.

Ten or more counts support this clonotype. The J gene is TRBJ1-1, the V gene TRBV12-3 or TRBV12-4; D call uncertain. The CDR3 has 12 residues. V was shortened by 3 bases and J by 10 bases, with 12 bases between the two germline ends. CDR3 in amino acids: CASSFRAALAFF. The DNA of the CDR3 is TGTGCCAGCAGTTTTAGGGCCGCCCTAGCTTTCTTT.

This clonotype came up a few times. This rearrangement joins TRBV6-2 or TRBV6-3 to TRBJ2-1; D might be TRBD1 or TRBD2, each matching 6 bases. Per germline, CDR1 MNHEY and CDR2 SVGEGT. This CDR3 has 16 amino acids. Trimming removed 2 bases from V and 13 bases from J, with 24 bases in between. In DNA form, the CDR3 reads TGTGCCAGCAGTTACGCGATCGGGGGCTGGGAGGAGACCCAGTTCTTC. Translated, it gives CASSYAIGGWEETQFF.

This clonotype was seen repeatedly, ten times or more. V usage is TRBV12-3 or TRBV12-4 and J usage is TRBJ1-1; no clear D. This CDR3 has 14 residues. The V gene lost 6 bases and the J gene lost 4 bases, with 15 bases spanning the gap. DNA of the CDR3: TGTGCCAGCAGACCCTCCTCTTATACCACTGAAGCTTTCTTT. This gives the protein CASRPSSYTTEAFF.

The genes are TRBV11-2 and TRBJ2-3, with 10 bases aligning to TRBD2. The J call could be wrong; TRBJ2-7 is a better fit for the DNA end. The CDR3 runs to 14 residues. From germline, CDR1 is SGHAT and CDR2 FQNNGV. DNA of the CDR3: TGTGCCAGCAGCCCCTCTAGCGGGAGCAAGAAGCAGTACTTC. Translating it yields CASSPSSGSKKQYF.

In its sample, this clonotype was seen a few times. The CDR3 region has the DNA TGCAGTGCTACGACAAGGGGAAGCTCCTACGAGCAGTACTTC. Translating it yields CSATTRGSSYEQYF. The chain is built from TRBV20-1 and TRBJ2-7, with D possibly matching TRBD1 (5 bases). With 4 bases removed from V and 0 bases from J, the gap between germline ends came to 13 bases. This CDR3 has 14 amino acids. The germline gives CDR1 DFQATT, CDR2 SNEGSKA (reference sequence).

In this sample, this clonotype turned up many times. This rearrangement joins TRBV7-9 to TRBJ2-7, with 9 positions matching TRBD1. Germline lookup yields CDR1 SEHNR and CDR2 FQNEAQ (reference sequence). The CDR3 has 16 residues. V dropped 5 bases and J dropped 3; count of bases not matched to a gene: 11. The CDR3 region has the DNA TGTGCCAGCAGCCCCATCCCCGGGACAGGGTTCTACGAGCAGTACTTC. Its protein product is CASSPIPGTGFYEQYF.

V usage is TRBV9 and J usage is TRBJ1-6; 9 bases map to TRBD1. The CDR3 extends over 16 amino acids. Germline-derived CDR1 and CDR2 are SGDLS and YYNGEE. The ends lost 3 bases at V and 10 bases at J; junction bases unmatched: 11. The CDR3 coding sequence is TGTGCCAGCAGCGGTGGCGGGGGACAGGGTGACTCACCCCTCCACTTT. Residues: CASSGGGGQGDSPLHF.

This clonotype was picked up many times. The chain's CDR3 is CASSWTLGNTEAFF. The CDR3 nucleotides read TGTGCCAGCAGTTGGACCCTCGGGAACACTGAAGCTTTCTTT. This rearrangement joins TRBV27 to TRBJ1-1; D gene uncertain. Germline V lookup: CDR1 MNHEY, CDR2 SMNVEV (reference sequence). The CDR3 is made up of 14 amino acids. V shed 4 bases and J shed 1 base, with 10 bases lying between them.

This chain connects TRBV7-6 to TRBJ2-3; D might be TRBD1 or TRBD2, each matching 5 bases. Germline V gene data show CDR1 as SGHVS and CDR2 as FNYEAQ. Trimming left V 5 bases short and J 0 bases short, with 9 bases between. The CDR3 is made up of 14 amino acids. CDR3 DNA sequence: TGTGCCAGCAGCCGGGACCCGAGCACAGATACGCAGTATTTT. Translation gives CASSRDPSTDTQYF. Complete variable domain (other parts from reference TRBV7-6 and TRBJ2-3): GAGVSQSPRYKVTKRGQDVALRCDPISGHVSLYWYRQALGQGPEFLTYFNYEAQQDKSGLPNDRFSAERPEGSISTLTIQRTEQRDSAMYRCASSRDPSTDTQYFGPGTRLTVL.

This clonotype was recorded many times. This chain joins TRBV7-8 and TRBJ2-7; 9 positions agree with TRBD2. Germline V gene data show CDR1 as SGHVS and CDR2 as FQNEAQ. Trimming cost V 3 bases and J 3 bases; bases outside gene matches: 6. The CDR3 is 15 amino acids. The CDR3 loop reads CASSLPSGTRYEQYF. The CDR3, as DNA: TGTGCCAGCAGCTTGCCTAGCGGGACTCGCTACGAGCAGTACTTC. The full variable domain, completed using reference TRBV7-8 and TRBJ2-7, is GAGVSQSPRYKVAKRGQDVALRCDPISGHVSLFWYQQALGQGPEFLTYFQNEAQLDKSGLPSDRFFAERPEGSVSTLKIQRTQQEDSAVYLCASSLPSGTRYEQYFGPGTRLTVT.

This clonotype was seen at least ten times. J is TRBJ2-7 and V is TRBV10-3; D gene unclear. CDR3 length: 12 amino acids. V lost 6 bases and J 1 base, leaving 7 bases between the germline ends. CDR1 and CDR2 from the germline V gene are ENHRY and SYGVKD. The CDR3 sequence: CAISSLSYEQYF. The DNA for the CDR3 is TGTGCCATCAGCTCTCTATCCTACGAGCAGTACTTC.

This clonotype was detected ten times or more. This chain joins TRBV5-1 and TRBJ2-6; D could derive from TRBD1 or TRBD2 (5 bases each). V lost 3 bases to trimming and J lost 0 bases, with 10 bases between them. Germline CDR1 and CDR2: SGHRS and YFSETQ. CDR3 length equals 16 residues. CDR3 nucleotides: TGCGCCAGCAGCTCCGGGGCGAGCTCTGGGGCCAACGTCCTGACTTTC. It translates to CASSSGASSGANVLTF.

The CDR3 DNA sequence: TGTGCCAGCAGTCCGAGCGACAGGGTAGATGGGTACGAGCAGTACTTC. It specifies CASSPSDRVDGYEQYF. The chain recombines TRBV28 with TRBJ2-7, with TRBD1 matching 7 bases. Germline V gene data show CDR1 as MDHEN and CDR2 as SYDVKM. CDR3 size: 16 residues. V shed 5 bases, J shed 4 bases, and the junction held 14 bases outside the gene matches.

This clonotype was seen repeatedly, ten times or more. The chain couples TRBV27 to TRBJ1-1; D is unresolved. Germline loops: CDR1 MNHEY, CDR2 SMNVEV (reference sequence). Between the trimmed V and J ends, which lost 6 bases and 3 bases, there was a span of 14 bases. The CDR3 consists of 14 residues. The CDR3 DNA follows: TGTGCCAGCAGGCGGCGCGTTGCGGACACTGAAGCTTTCTTT. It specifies CASRRRVADTEAFF.

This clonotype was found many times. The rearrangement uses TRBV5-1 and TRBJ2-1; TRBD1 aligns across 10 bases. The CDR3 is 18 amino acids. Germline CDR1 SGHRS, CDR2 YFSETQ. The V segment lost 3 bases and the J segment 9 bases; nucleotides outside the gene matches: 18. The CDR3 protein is CASSSNPSGQGSPSEQFF. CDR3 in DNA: TGCGCCAGCAGCTCTAACCCTTCGGGACAGGGGTCCCCCAGTGAGCAGTTCTTC.

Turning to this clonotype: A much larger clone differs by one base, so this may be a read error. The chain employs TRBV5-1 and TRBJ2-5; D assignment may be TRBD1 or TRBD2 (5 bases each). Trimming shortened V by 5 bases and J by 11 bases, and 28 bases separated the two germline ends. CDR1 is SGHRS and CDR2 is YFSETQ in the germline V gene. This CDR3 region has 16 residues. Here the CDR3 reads CASRGDGPGSYNEQYF. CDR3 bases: TGCGCCAGCAGAGGGGACGGCCCGGGATCCTACAATGAGCAGTACTTC.

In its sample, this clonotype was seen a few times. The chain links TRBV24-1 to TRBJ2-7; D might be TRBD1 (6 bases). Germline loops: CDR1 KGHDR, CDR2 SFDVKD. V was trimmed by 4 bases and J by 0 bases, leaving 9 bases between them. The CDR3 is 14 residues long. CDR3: CATSDQGSSYEQYF. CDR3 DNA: TGTGCCACCAGTGACCAGGGGAGCTCCTACGAGCAGTACTTC.

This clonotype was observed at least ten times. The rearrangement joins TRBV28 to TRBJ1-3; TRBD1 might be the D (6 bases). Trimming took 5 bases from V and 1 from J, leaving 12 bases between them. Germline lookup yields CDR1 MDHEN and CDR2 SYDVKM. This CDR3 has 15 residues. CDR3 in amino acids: CASSRVTGSGNTIYF. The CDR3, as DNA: TGTGCCAGCAGTAGGGTCACAGGGTCTGGAAACACCATATATTTT.

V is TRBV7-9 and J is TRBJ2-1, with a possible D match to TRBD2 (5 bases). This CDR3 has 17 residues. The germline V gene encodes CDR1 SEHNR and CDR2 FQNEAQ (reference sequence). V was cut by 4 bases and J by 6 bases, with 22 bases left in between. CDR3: CASSYSPSGLLPNEQFF. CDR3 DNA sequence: TGTGCCAGCAGCTACTCTCCGTCCGGACTGCTACCCAATGAGCAGTTCTTC.

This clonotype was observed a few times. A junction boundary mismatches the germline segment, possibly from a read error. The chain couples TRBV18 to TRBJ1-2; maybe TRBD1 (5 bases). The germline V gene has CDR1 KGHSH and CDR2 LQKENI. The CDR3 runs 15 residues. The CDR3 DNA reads TGTGCCAGCTCACCACAGCAGGGAAGGTTACATGGCCACACCTTC. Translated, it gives CASSPQQGRLHGHTF.